Listed below are T cell receptor beta chains from one sample, sequenced in a study of response to subunit inactivated influenza vaccine. TCRdb itself ran the RT-PCR reads through MiXCR, one entry per CDR3 protein. The sample lists about 700,000 distinct CDR3 sequences; approximately 15% were seen once. The starting material was PBMCs from blood, obtained roughly 2 weeks before vaccination. All receptors derive from a man aged 45 to 65 who received an inactivated influenza vaccine. Each CDR3 is given with its conserved first and last residue. Fields, in order: clone size, J gene, V gene, D gene, CDR3 DNA, CDR3 protein. The D gene is left open where the match is weak. Rows give clone size only sometimes, using once, few, many, or a class for an expanded clone.

clone_size: many
j_call: TRBJ2-7
v_call: TRBV10-3
d_call: .
cdr3_nt: TGTGCCACAGGGCAGCTCGAGCAGTACTTC
cdr3_aa: CATGQLEQYF

clone_size: .
j_call: TRBJ2-6
v_call: TRBV9
d_call: .
cdr3_nt: TGTGCCAGCAGCGTAGGAGGTGCATCTGGGGCCAACGTCCTGACTTTC
cdr3_aa: CASSVGGASGANVLTF

clone_size: many
j_call: TRBJ1-2
v_call: TRBV7-2
d_call: .
cdr3_nt: TGTGCCAGCAGCTTATTTCAGGCTGGCGATGGCTACACCTTC
cdr3_aa: CASSLFQAGDGYTF

clone_size: many
j_call: TRBJ2-1
v_call: TRBV29-1
d_call: TRBD2
cdr3_nt: TGCAGCGTTGGGGGAGGGACTTACAATGAGCAGTTCTTC
cdr3_aa: CSVGGGTYNEQFF

clone_size: few
j_call: TRBJ2-5
v_call: TRBV29-1
d_call: .
cdr3_nt: TGCAGCGGGACTCCGGACGGCACCCAAGAGACCCAGTACTTC
cdr3_aa: CSGTPDGTQETQYF

clone_size: few
j_call: TRBJ2-5
v_call: TRBV20-1
d_call: TRBD2
cdr3_nt: TGCAGTGCTTCGGACGGGGGGTTTCAAGAGACCCAGTACTTC
cdr3_aa: CSASDGGFQETQYF

clone_size: .
j_call: TRBJ2-1
v_call: TRBV4-3
d_call: .
cdr3_nt: TGCGCCAGCAGCCAAGAGAATAGAGTCAATGAGCAGTTCTTC
cdr3_aa: CASSQENRVNEQFF

clone_size: .
j_call: TRBJ1-3
v_call: TRBV4-3
d_call: .
cdr3_nt: TGCGCCAGCAGCCAAGACAGGACGACTGGAAACACCATATATTTT
cdr3_aa: CASSQDRTTGNTIYF

clone_size: .
j_call: TRBJ2-2
v_call: TRBV10-3
d_call: .
cdr3_nt: TGTGCCATCAGTGACGAGTACATCCGGGAGTACTACCGGGAGCTGTTTTTT
cdr3_aa: CAISDEYIREYYRELFF

clone_size: few
j_call: TRBJ2-2
v_call: TRBV7-7
d_call: .
cdr3_nt: TGTGCCAGCAGCGCTAGGCTAGGGACCGGGGAGCTGTTTTTT
cdr3_aa: CASSARLGTGELFF

clone_size: many
j_call: TRBJ2-1
v_call: TRBV24-1
d_call: .
cdr3_nt: TGTGCCACCAGGGCAGGGACTTCCTACAATGAGCAGTTCTTC
cdr3_aa: CATRAGTSYNEQFF

clone_size: .
j_call: TRBJ2-7
v_call: TRBV4-2
d_call: .
cdr3_nt: TGTGCCAGCAGCCAAGGAAGGGACTACGAGCAGTACTTC
cdr3_aa: CASSQGRDYEQYF

clone_size: few
j_call: TRBJ2-7
v_call: TRBV10-3
d_call: TRBD1
cdr3_nt: TGTGCCAGCAGTGGGACAGGGGAAAGCGAGCAGTACTTC
cdr3_aa: CASSGTGESEQYF

clone_size: many
j_call: TRBJ2-5
v_call: TRBV5-1
d_call: TRBD1
cdr3_nt: TGCGCCAGCAAGGACAGGGGGCAAGAGACCCAGTACTTC
cdr3_aa: CASKDRGQETQYF

clone_size: .
j_call: TRBJ2-5
v_call: TRBV2
d_call: .
cdr3_nt: TGTGCCAGCGGTCAGCACCCGCAAGAGACCCAGTACTTC
cdr3_aa: CASGQHPQETQYF

clone_size: .
j_call: TRBJ2-3
v_call: TRBV4-3
d_call: TRBD2
cdr3_nt: TGCGCCAGCAGCCAAAACCCGGATAGCGGGAACACAGATACGCAGTATTTT
cdr3_aa: CASSQNPDSGNTDTQYF

clone_size: .
j_call: TRBJ2-1
v_call: TRBV12-3/TRBV12-4
d_call: TRBD2
cdr3_nt: TGTGCCAGCAGGTCGACTAGCGGGTGGATACTTTACAATGAGCAGTTCTTC
cdr3_aa: CASRSTSGWILYNEQFF

clone_size: .
j_call: TRBJ2-5
v_call: TRBV4-3
d_call: TRBD1
cdr3_nt: TGCGCCAGCAGCCATGCTGGACAGGGGGAGACCCAGTACTTC
cdr3_aa: CASSHAGQGETQYF

clone_size: .
j_call: TRBJ1-6
v_call: TRBV27
d_call: .
cdr3_nt: TGTGCCAGCAGTTTAAATGTGGGAGCAGGGGTGTCACCCCTCCACTTT
cdr3_aa: CASSLNVGAGVSPLHF

clone_size: .
j_call: TRBJ2-5
v_call: TRBV9
d_call: .
cdr3_nt: TGTGCCAGCAGCACGGACACCAATGGAGTGGAGACCCAGTACTTC
cdr3_aa: CASSTDTNGVETQYF

clone_size: few
j_call: TRBJ2-5
v_call: TRBV7-9
d_call: TRBD1
cdr3_nt: TGTGCCAGCAGCCCAACTAGACAGGGCCAAGAGACCCAGTACTTC
cdr3_aa: CASSPTRQGQETQYF

clone_size: .
j_call: TRBJ1-5
v_call: TRBV15
d_call: .
cdr3_nt: TGTGCCACCAGCAGAGATATCTCTGGAGATCAGCCCCAGCATTTT
cdr3_aa: CATSRDISGDQPQHF

clone_size: few
j_call: TRBJ2-1
v_call: TRBV10-3
d_call: TRBD1
cdr3_nt: TGTGCCATCAGTGAGTGGGACAGACCCTACAATGAGCAGTTCTTC
cdr3_aa: CAISEWDRPYNEQFF

clone_size: .
j_call: TRBJ2-2
v_call: TRBV10-3
d_call: TRBD1
cdr3_nt: TGTGCCATCAGGACAGGGAGCACCGGGGAGCTGTTTTTT
cdr3_aa: CAIRTGSTGELFF

clone_size: few
j_call: TRBJ1-4
v_call: TRBV5-1
d_call: .
cdr3_nt: TGCGCCAGCAGCTTAGCCGGGCCCAAGGAGGGAAAACTGTTTTTT
cdr3_aa: CASSLAGPKEGKLFF

clone_size: .
j_call: TRBJ1-6
v_call: TRBV9
d_call: .
cdr3_nt: TGTGCCAGCAGCGCCCCGGGAGAGGGTGCTTCACCCCTCCACTTT
cdr3_aa: CASSAPGEGASPLHF

clone_size: .
j_call: TRBJ2-3
v_call: TRBV9
d_call: .
cdr3_nt: TGTGCCAGCAGCGTAGGGTGGACAGATACGCAGTATTTT
cdr3_aa: CASSVGWTDTQYF

clone_size: few
j_call: TRBJ2-1
v_call: TRBV24-1
d_call: .
cdr3_nt: TGTGCCACCAGTGATTTGGGGGCGGGAACCGGCAATGAGCAGTTCTTC
cdr3_aa: CATSDLGAGTGNEQFF